This T cell receptor (beta chain) was identified during a study of blood T cell repertoires in COVID-19. The V and J ends lost 2 bases and 2 bases, in that order; junction bases with no gene match: 4. This CDR3 is built from 16 residues. CDR1 is MGHRA and CDR2 is YSYEKL in the germline V gene. In the study's own analysis: Researchers report that nucleated cell counts were estimated from reference gene primer amplification. Only in-frame clones appear in the TCRdb table, and some are missing; sequencing was by immunoSEQ multiplex PCR. Clonal size and the V and J genes are those of that table, whereas D and trimming came from the DNA. The table includes around 110,000 clones, around 84% detected once.

V is TRBV4-1 and J is TRBJ2-1; TRBD2 agrees at 9 bases. The sample consisted of peripheral blood. The sequence derives from a man aged 35-49 years with acute or convalescent COVID-19. The CDR3 nucleotides are TGCGCCAGCAGCCAATTTAGCGGGAGTGCCTACAATGAGCAGTTCTTC. Translation gives CASSQFSGSAYNEQFF.